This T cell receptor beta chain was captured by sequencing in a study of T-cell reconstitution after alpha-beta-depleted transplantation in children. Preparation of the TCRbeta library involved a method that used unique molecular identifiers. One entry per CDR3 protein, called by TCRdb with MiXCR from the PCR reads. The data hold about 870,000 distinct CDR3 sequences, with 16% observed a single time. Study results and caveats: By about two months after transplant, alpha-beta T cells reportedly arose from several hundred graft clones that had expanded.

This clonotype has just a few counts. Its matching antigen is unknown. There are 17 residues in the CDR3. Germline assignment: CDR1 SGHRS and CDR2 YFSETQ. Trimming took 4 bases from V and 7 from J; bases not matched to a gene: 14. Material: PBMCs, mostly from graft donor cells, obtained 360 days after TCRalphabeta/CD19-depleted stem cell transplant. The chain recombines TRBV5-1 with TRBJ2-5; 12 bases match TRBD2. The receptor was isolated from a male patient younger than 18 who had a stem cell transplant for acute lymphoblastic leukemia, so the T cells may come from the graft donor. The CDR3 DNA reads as TGCGCCAGCAGCCCACCATCTAGCGGGAGGGTCGTACGGACCCAGTACTTC. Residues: CASSPPSSGRVVRTQYF.